This T cell receptor (beta chain) was documented in a study of T-cell memory formation after mild COVID-19. A single record per CDR3 protein comes from TCRdb applying MiXCR to the 5' RACE reads. The sample carries fewer than 500,000 distinct CDR3 sequences, around 27% recorded once. The TCR originated in an adult woman who had mild COVID-19 (a few samples of this study predate the infection). Cell type and time point are not known. The sequenced material came from PBMCs or a T cell subset sorted from them (not recorded which).

The CDR3 DNA follows: TGTGCCAGCAGCCCTGGGACTGCCGGTATCGGCAATCAGCCCCAGCATTTT. This codes for CASSPGTAGIGNQPQHF. The chain combines TRBV7-9 with TRBJ1-5, with a possible D match to TRBD1 (5 bases). This CDR3 is built from 17 residues. Trimming removed 5 bases from V and 2 bases from J, with 19 bases in between. Germline loops: CDR1 SEHNR, CDR2 FQNEAQ (reference sequence).